This is a list of T cell receptor beta chains from one sample in a study of T cell responses to AZD1222 COVID-19 vaccine. The assay was immunoSEQ multiplex PCR, and TCRdb's table has in-frame clones only and misses some. This table holds tens of thousands of clones, approximately 89% found once. The specimen was peripheral blood, collected 28 days after the second AZD1222 dose. These receptors were taken from an adult who received the AZD1222 COVID-19 vaccine. Each CDR3 is given with its conserved first and last residue. A D gene is named only where the DNA matches it firmly. The listing skips clone size in some rows; elsewhere it reads once, few, many or a size class.

clone_size j_call d_call v_call cdr3_nt cdr3_aa
NA TRBJ1-1 NA TRBV5-1 TGCGCCAGCAGCTTGAATCTCCTGACGACTGAAGCTTTCTTT CASSLNLLTTEAFF
NA TRBJ1-3 NA TRBV27 TGTGCCAGCAGCTCCCGGGGGGGCAGGGGAAACACCATATATTTT CASSSRGGRGNTIYF
NA TRBJ2-3 TRBD1 TRBV6-6 TGTGCCAGCAGTTACAAACAGGGGACAGATACGCAGTATTTT CASSYKQGTDTQYF
NA TRBJ1-2 TRBD1 TRBV29-1 TGCAGCGCCTCTCTACAGGGGTTCTATGGCTACACCTTC CSASLQGFYGYTF
NA TRBJ1-2 NA TRBV7-2 TGTGCCAGCAGCTTAGCCCTGACCCGACCCTATGGCTACACCTTC CASSLALTRPYGYTF
NA TRBJ2-2 NA TRBV12-3/TRBV12-4 TGTGCCAGCAGGATCACCGGGGAGCTGTTTTTT CASRITGELFF
NA TRBJ2-7 TRBD1 TRBV7-2 TGTGCCAGCAGCCCGGTCAGGGGGCGCACGACCTACGAGCAGTACTTC CASSPVRGRTTYEQYF
once TRBJ1-6 NA TRBV7-2 TGTGCCAGCAGCTTACAGGGGCGGAATTCACCCCTCCACTTT CASSLQGRNSPLHF
NA TRBJ1-2 NA TRBV5-1 TGCGCCAGCAGCGGGGAGGGAAACTATGGCTACACCTTC CASSGEGNYGYTF
NA TRBJ2-3 NA TRBV24-1 TGTGCCACCAGTGGAGAGTTTACTAGCACAGATACGCAGTATTTT CATSGEFTSTDTQYF
NA TRBJ2-3 NA TRBV14 TGTGCCAGCAGCCGGGGCAGCCGAGGAAATGCAGATACGCAGTATTTT CASSRGSRGNADTQYF
NA TRBJ1-1 NA TRBV30 TGTGCCTGGAGCGCCGGTGGTTTGAACACTGAAGCTTTCTTT CAWSAGGLNTEAFF